This T cell receptor beta chain was sequenced during a study of blood T cell repertoires in COVID-19. Study-wide context: Nucleic acid was either cDNA or gDNA, and it came from T cells, B-cell-depleted T cells, or PBMCs.

Trimming took 5 bases from V and 9 from J; bases not matched to a gene: 5. Per germline, CDR1 SGHTA and CDR2 FQGTGA. This CDR3 contains 13 residues. Generated by immunoSEQ multiplex PCR, the TCRdb table keeps only in-frame clones and is missing some. In the table there are fewer than 200,000 clones, 75% to 90% of which are singletons. The sample comprised PBMCs or T cells enriched from blood (not recorded which). This TCR derives from a woman between 50 and 59 years old who had recovered from COVID-19. The chain uses TRBV7-3 and TRBJ2-1, with 9 bases fitting TRBD1. The CDR3 DNA reads as TGTGCCAGCAGCATCACAGGGGGCGGTGAGCAGTTCTTC. Its protein product is CASSITGGGEQFF.